Below, 14 T cell receptor beta chains from the same sample are listed, as sequenced in a study of T cell responses to AZD1222 COVID-19 vaccine. TCRdb's copy holds only in-frame clones and misses some; the assay was immunoSEQ multiplex PCR. The sample holds fewer than 100,000 clones, about 92% seen once. The input for sequencing was peripheral blood, taken on day 0 of AZD1222 vaccination. These receptors all come from an adult in good health.

The chain is built from TRBV27 and TRBJ2-5; 12 bases are shared with TRBD2. Germline-derived CDR1 and CDR2 are MNHEY and SMNVEV (reference sequence). CDR3 length: 14 residues. J was trimmed by 5 bases and V by 5 bases; bases with no gene match: 3. The CDR3 DNA sequence: TGTGCCAGCAGTGGACTAGCGGGAAGTGAGACCCAGTACTTC. It yields the protein CASSGLAGSETQYF.

V gene TRBV7-9 combines with J gene TRBJ1-2; D is unresolved. The CDR3 extends over 14 amino acids. The V gene's germline CDR1 is SEHNR and CDR2 FQNEAQ (reference sequence). Trimming removed 4 bases at V and 5 bases at J, with 14 bases between. This chain's CDR3 is CASSSVDLGYGYTF. CDR3 nucleotides: TGTGCCAGCAGCTCAGTAGACCTCGGATATGGCTACACCTTC.

The chain employs TRBV29-1 and TRBJ2-2, with a tentative D call TRBD2 (6 bases). This CDR3 is built from 15 residues. V was pared by 4 bases and J by 2 bases, with 14 bases between. The germline V gene encodes CDR1 SQVTM and CDR2 ANQGSEA. The CDR3 bases are TGCAGCGTTGTTTCACAAGGGACTAACACCGGGGAGCTGTTTTTT. Translating gives CSVVSQGTNTGELFF.

V and J are TRBV10-3 and TRBJ1-2; 8 nucleotides agree with TRBD1. CDR3 length equals 14 residues. With 5 bases clipped from V and 8 bases from J, the junction kept 10 bases outside the gene matches. Germline lookup yields CDR1 ENHRY and CDR2 SYGVKD. The CDR3 DNA reads TGTGCCATCAGTCCCCTTGTGACAGGGGTCGGCTACACCTTC. Translation: CAISPLVTGVGYTF.

The chain combines TRBV21-1 with TRBJ2-1; no DNA check was done on the table's D call, TRBD2. TRBV21-1 is assigned pseudogene status. This CDR3 has 16 amino acids. The CDR3 sequence: CASSSPRTSEYNEQFF. The DNA for the CDR3 is TGTGCCAGCAGCAGCCCCCGGACTAGCGAGTACAATGAGCAGTTCTTC.

The chain links TRBV7-2 to TRBJ2-2; D remains unclear. V was trimmed by 5 bases and J by 0 bases, leaving 13 bases between them. This CDR3 is built from 16 residues. Looked up from germline, CDR1 is SGHTA and CDR2 is FQGNSA. The CDR3 region has the DNA TGTGCCAGCAGCAATCAGGTTCTCCCGAACACCGGGGAGCTGTTTTTT. It specifies CASSNQVLPNTGELFF.

The chain employs TRBV27 and TRBJ2-3; either TRBD1 or TRBD2 may fit D (5 bases each). Germline lookup yields CDR1 MNHEY and CDR2 SMNVEV (reference sequence). Trimming stripped 2 bases from V and 12 bases from J, with 15 bases between. The CDR3 runs 13 residues. The CDR3 loop reads CASSLLGEKPQYF. The CDR3 coding sequence is TGTGCCAGCAGTTTACTAGGGGAGAAGCCTCAGTATTTT.

J is TRBJ1-5 and V is TRBV6-2 or TRBV6-3, with 7 bases matching TRBD1. V shed 6 bases and J 6 bases; nucleotides not matched to a gene: 14. This CDR3 has 16 amino acids. Per the germline V gene, CDR1 is MNHEY and CDR2 is SVGEGT. This CDR3 is CASSSRKTGPTQPQHF. The CDR3 coding sequence is TGTGCCAGCAGCTCACGCAAGACAGGGCCAACTCAGCCCCAGCATTTT.

The chain has TRBV2 and TRBJ2-1; 10 bases fit TRBD2. V was clipped by 7 bases and J by 5 bases; unmatched bases: 2. This CDR3 is built from 13 residues. Germline loops: CDR1 SNHLY, CDR2 FYNNEI. In DNA, the CDR3 is TGTGCCAGCATGCTAGCGGGAGACAATGAGCAGTTCTTC. Its translation is CASMLAGDNEQFF.

V and J are TRBV2 and TRBJ2-5, with 7 bases fitting TRBD1. Trimming took 7 bases from V and 0 from J; bases not matched to a gene: 8. The CDR3 is 15 residues long. From germline, CDR1 is SNHLY and CDR2 FYNNEI. The CDR3 loop reads CASILDRSYQETQYF. CDR3 DNA sequence: TGTGCCAGCATTCTGGACAGGTCGTACCAAGAGACCCAGTACTTC.

The chain is built from TRBV5-1 and TRBJ1-1; 7 bases line up with TRBD1. There are 15 residues in the CDR3. The germline CDR1 and CDR2 sequences are SGHRS and YFSETQ. J gave up 1 base and V 4 bases, and 7 bases lay outside the gene matches. The CDR3 is CASSGGDRSNTEAFF. DNA of the CDR3: TGCGCCAGCAGCGGGGGGGACAGATCGAACACTGAAGCTTTCTTT.

J is TRBJ2-3 and V is TRBV12-1; TRBD2, the D gene given by the table, was not confirmed from the DNA. TRBV12-1 is a pseudogene. The CDR3 is made up of 20 amino acids. The CDR3 here is CASSYPSGGGGECCTDTQYF. The DNA of the CDR3 is TGTGCCAGCAGCTACCCCTCGGGGGGCGGGGGTGAATGTTGCACAGATACGCAGTATTTT.

The CDR3 loop is CASRTSGSSRRETQYF. CDR3 nucleotide sequence: TGTGCCAGCAGAACTAGCGGGAGCAGTAGGCGAGAGACCCAGTACTTC. The chain joins TRBV7-2 to TRBJ2-5, with TRBD2 matching 11 bases. This CDR3 is 16 amino acids long. V shed 6 bases and J 4 bases; nucleotides not matched to a gene: 10. The germline gives CDR1 SGHTA, CDR2 FQGNSA. Full variable domain (rest looked up from reference TRBV7-2 and TRBJ2-5): GAGVSQSPSNKVTEKGKDVELRCDPISGHTALYWYRQSLGQGLEFLIYFQGNSAPDKSGLPSDRFSAERTGGSVSTLTIQRTQQEDSAVYLCASRTSGSSRRETQYFGPGTRLLVL.

The V gene is TRBV6-6, the J gene TRBJ1-4; 8 positions agree with TRBD1. The CDR3 totals 21 residues. The junction had 20 bases not matched to a gene; V was cut back by 5 bases and J by 0 bases. Germline V gene data show CDR1 as MNHNY and CDR2 as SVGAGI (reference sequence). The CDR3 region is CASSPSGQGWVGVTTNEKLFF. In nucleotides, the CDR3 is TGTGCCAGCAGTCCCTCCGGACAGGGTTGGGTCGGGGTTACAACTAATGAAAAACTGTTTTTT.